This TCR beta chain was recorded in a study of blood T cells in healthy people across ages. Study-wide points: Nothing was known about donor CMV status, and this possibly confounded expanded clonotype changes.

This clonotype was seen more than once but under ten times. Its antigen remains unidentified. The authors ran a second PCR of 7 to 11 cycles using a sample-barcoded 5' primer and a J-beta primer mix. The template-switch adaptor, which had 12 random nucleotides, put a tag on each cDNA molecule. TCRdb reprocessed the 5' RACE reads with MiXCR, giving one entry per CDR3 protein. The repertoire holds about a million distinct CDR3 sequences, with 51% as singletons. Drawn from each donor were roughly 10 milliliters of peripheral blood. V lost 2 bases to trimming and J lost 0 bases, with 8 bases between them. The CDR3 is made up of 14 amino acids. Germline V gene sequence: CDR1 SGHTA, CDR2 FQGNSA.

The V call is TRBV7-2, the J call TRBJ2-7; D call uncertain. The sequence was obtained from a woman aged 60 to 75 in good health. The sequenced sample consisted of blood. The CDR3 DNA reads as TGTGCCAGCAGCTTAATCAGGAACTCCTACGAGCAGTACTTC. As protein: CASSLIRNSYEQYF.